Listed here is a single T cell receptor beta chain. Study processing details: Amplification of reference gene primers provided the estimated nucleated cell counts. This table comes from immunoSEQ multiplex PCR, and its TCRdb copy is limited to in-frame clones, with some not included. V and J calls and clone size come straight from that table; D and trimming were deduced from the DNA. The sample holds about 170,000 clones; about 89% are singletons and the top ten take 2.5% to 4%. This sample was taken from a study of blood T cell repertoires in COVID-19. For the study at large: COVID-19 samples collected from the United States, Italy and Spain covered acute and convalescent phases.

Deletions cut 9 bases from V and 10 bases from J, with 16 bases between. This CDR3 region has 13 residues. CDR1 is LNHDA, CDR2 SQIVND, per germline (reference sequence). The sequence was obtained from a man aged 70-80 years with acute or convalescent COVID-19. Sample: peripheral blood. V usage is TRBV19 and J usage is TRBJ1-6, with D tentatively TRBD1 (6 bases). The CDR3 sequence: CASAGTHGSPLHF. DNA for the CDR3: TGTGCCAGCGCCGGGACACATGGCTCACCCCTCCACTTT.